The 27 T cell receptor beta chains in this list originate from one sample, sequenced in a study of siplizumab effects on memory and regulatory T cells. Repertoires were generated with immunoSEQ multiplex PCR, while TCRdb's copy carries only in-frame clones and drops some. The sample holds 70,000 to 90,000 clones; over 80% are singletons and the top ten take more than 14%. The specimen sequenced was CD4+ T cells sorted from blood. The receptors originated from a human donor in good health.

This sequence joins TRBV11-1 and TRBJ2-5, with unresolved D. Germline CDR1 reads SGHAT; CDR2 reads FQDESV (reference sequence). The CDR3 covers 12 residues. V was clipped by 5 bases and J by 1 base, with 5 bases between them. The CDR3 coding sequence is TGTGCCAGCAGCATCACCCAAGAGACCCAGTACTTC. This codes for CASSITQETQYF.

The CDR3 DNA sequence: TGTGCCAGCTCCCCCACGGGACGAATCAATGAGCAGTTCTTC. This sequence encodes CASSPTGRINEQFF. This chain uses TRBV7-3 with TRBJ2-1; D possibly matches TRBD1 or TRBD2 (5 bases each). The germline V gene has CDR1 SGHTA and CDR2 FQGTGA. This CDR3 is 14 amino acids long. The V end was cut by 8 bases, the J end by 6 bases, with 17 bases between.

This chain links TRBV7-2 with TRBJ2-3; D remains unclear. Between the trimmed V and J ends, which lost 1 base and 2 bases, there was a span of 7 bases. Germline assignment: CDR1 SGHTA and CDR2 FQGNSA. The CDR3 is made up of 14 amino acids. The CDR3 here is CASSLVRNTDTQYF. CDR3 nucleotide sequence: TGTGCCAGCAGCTTAGTTCGGAACACAGATACGCAGTATTTT.

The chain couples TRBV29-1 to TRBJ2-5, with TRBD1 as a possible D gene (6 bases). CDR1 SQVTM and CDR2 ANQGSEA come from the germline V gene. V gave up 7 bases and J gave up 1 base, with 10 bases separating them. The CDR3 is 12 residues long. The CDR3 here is CSAGQTQETQYF. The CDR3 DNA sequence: TGCAGCGCCGGACAGACCCAAGAGACCCAGTACTTC.

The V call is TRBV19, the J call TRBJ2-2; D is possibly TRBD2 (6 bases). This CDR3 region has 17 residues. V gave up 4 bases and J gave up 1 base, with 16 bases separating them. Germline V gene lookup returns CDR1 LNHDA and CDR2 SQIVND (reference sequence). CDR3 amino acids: CASSTPGEAVNTGELFF. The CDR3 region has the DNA TGTGCCAGTAGTACCCCCGGGGAGGCCGTGAACACCGGGGAGCTGTTTTTT.

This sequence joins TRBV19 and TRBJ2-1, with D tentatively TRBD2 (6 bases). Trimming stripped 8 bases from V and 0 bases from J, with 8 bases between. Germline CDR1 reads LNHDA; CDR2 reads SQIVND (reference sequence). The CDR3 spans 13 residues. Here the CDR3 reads CASLGSSYNEQFF. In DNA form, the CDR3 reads TGTGCCAGTCTCGGGAGCTCCTACAATGAGCAGTTCTTC.

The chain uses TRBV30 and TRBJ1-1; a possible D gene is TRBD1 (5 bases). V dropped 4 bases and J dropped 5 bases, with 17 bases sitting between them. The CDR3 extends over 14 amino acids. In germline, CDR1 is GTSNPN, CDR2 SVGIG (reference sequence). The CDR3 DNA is TGTGCCTGGAACGAGTTGACCGGGGGGACTGAAGCTTTCTTT. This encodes CAWNELTGGTEAFF. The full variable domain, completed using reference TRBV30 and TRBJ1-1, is SQTIHQWPATLVQPVGSPLSLECTVEGTSNPNLYWYRQAAGRGLQLLFYSVGIGQISSEVPQNLSASRPQDRQFILSSKKLLLSDSGFYLCAWNELTGGTEAFFGQGTRLTVV.

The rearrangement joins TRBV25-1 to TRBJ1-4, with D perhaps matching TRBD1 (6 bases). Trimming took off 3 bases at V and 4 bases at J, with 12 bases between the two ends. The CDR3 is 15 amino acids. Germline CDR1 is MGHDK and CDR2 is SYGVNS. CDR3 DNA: TGTGCCAGCAGTGACCGGGGGCGAGGTAATGAAAAACTGTTTTTT. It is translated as CASSDRGRGNEKLFF. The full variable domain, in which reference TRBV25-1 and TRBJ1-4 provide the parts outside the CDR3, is EADIYQTPRYLVIGTGKKITLECSQTMGHDKMYWYQQDPGMELHLIHYSYGVNSTEKGDLSSESTVSRIRTEHFPLTLESARPSHTSQYLCASSDRGRGNEKLFFGSGTQLSVL.

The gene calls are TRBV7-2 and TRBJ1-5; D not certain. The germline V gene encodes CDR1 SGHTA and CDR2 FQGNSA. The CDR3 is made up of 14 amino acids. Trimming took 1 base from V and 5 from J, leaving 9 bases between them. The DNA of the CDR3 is TGTGCCAGCAGCTTAGGCTCTCGCTATCAGCCCCAGCATTTT. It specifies CASSLGSRYQPQHF. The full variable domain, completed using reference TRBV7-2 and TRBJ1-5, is GAGVSQSPSNKVTEKGKDVELRCDPISGHTALYWYRQSLGQGLEFLIYFQGNSAPDKSGLPSDRFSAERTGGSVSTLTIQRTQQEDSAVYLCASSLGSRYQPQHFGDGTRLSIL.

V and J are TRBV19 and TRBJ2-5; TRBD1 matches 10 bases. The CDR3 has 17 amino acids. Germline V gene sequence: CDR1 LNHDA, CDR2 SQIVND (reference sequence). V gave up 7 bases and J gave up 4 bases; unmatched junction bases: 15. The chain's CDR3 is CASNLVVRTGGIETQYF. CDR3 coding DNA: TGTGCCAGTAACCTCGTTGTACGGACAGGGGGGATAGAGACCCAGTACTTC.

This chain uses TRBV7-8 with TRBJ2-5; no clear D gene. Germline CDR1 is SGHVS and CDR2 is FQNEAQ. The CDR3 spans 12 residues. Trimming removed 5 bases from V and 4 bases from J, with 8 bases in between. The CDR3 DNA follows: TGTGCCAGCAGCAGAAGTTCAGAGACCCAGTACTTC. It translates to CASSRSSETQYF.

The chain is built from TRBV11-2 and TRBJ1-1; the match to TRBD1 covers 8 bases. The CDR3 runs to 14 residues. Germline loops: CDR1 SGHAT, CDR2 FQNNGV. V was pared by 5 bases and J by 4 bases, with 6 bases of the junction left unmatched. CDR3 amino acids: CASSLGTGLTEAFF. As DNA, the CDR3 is TGTGCCAGCAGCCTCGGGACAGGTCTCACTGAAGCTTTCTTT.

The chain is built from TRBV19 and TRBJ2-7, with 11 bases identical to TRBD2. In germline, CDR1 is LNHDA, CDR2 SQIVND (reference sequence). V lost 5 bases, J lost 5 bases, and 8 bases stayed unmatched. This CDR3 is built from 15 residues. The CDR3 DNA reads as TGTGCCAGTAGTTGGGGACTAGCGGATGGGGACGAGCAGTACTTC. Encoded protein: CASSWGLADGDEQYF.

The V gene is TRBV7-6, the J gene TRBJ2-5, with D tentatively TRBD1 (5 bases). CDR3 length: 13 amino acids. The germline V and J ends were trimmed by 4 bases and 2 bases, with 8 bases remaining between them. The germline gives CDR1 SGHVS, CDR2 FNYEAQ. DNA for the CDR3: TGTGCCAGCAGCTCACGACAGCAAGAGACCCAGTACTTC. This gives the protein CASSSRQQETQYF.

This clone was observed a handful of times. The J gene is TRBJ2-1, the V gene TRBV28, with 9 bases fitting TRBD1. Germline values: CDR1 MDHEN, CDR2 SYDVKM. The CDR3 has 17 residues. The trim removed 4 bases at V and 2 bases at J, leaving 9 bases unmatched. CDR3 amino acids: CASSSYRGRSPYNEQFF. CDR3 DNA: TGTGCCAGCAGTTCATACAGGGGGCGGTCGCCCTACAATGAGCAGTTCTTC.

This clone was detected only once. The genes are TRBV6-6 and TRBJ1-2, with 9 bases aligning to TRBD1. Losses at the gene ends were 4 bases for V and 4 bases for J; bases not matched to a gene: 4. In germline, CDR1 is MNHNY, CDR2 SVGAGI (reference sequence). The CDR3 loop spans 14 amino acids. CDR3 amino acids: CASSSGQGIYGYTF. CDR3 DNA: TGTGCCAGCAGTTCCGGACAGGGGATCTATGGCTACACCTTC.

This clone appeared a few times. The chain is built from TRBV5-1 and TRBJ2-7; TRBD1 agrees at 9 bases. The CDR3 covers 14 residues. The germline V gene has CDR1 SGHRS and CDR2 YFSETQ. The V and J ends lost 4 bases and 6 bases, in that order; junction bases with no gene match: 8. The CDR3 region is CASSLRDRVPEQYF. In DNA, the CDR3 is TGCGCCAGCAGCCTCCGGGACAGGGTTCCCGAGCAGTACTTC.

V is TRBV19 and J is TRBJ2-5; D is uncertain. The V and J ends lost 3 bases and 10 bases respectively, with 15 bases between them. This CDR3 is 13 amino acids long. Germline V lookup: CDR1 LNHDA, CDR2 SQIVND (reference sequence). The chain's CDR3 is CASSITPERDQYF. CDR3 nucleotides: TGTGCCAGTAGTATCACCCCCGAAAGGGACCAGTACTTC.

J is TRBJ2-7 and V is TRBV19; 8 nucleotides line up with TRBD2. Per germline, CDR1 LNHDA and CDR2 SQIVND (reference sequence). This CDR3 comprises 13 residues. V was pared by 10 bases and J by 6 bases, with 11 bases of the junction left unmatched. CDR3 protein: CATGSSGKAEQYF. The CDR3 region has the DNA TGTGCCACAGGGAGTAGCGGGAAGGCCGAGCAGTACTTC. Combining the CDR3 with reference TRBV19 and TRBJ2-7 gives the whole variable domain DGGITQSPKYLFRKEGQNVTLSCEQNLNHDAMYWYRQDPGQGLRLIYYSQIVNDFQKGDIAEGYSVSREKKESFPLTVTSAQKNPTAFYLCATGSSGKAEQYFGPGTRLTVT.

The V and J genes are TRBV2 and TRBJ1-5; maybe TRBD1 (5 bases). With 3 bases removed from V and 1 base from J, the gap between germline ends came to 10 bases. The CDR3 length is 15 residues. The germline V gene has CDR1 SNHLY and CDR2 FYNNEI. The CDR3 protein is CASSESWGSNQPQHF. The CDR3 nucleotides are TGTGCCAGCAGTGAGTCTTGGGGGAGCAATCAGCCCCAGCATTTT.

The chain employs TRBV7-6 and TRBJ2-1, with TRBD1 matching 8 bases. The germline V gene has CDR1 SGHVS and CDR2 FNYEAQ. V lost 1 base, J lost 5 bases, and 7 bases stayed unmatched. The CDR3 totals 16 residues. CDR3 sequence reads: CASSLEVRGQNNEQFF. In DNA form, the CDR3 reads TGTGCCAGCAGCTTAGAGGTCAGGGGGCAGAACAATGAGCAGTTCTTC. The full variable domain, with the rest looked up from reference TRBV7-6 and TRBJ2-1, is GAGVSQSPRYKVTKRGQDVALRCDPISGHVSLYWYRQALGQGPEFLTYFNYEAQQDKSGLPNDRFSAERPEGSISTLTIQRTEQRDSAMYRCASSLEVRGQNNEQFFGPGTRLTVL.

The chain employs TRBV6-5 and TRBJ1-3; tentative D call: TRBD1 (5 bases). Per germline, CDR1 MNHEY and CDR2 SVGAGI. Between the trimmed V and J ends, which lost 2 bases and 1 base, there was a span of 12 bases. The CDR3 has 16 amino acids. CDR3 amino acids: CASSYGRGGSGNTIYF. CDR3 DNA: TGTGCCAGCAGTTACGGGAGGGGTGGGTCTGGAAACACCATATATTTT.

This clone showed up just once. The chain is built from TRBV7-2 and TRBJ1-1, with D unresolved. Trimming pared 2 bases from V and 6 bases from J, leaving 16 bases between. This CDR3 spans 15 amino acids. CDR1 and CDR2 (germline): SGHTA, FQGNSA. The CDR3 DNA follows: TGTGCCAGCAGCTTAATATACGGTAGAGGAGCTGAAGCTTTCTTT. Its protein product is CASSLIYGRGAEAFF. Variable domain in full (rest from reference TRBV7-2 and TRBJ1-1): GAGVSQSPSNKVTEKGKDVELRCDPISGHTALYWYRQSLGQGLEFLIYFQGNSAPDKSGLPSDRFSAERTGGSVSTLTIQRTQQEDSAVYLCASSLIYGRGAEAFFGQGTRLTVV.

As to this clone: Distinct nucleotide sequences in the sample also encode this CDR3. The DNA of the CDR3 is TGTGCCAGCAGGGGGACCGGGGCCAACGTCCTGACTTTC. It is translated as CASRGTGANVLTF. V is TRBV27 and J is TRBJ2-6; D is perhaps TRBD1 or TRBD2 (5 bases each). Trimming took off 6 bases at V and 4 bases at J, with 7 bases between the two ends. This CDR3 contains 13 residues. Looked up from germline, CDR1 is MNHEY and CDR2 is SMNVEV (reference sequence).

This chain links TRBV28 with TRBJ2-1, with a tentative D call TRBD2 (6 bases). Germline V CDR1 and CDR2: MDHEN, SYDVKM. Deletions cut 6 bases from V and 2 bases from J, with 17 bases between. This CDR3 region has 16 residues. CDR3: CASRAGGVAAYNEQFF. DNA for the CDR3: TGTGCCAGCAGAGCCGGCGGGGTAGCGGCCTACAATGAGCAGTTCTTC.

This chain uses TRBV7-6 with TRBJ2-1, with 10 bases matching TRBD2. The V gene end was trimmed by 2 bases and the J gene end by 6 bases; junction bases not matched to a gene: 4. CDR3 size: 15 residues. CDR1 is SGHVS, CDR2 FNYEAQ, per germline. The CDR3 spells CASSLNSGRINEQFF. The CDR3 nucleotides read TGTGCCAGCAGCTTAAATAGCGGGAGGATCAATGAGCAGTTCTTC.

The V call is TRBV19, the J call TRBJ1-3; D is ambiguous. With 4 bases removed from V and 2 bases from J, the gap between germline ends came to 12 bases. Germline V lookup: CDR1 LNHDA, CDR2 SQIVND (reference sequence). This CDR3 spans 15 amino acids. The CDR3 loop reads CASSRRHEAGNTIYF. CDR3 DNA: TGTGCCAGTAGTAGACGCCATGAGGCTGGAAACACCATATATTTT. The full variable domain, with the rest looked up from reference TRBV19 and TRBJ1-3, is DGGITQSPKYLFRKEGQNVTLSCEQNLNHDAMYWYRQDPGQGLRLIYYSQIVNDFQKGDIAEGYSVSREKKESFPLTVTSAQKNPTAFYLCASSRRHEAGNTIYFGEGSWLTVV.